A selection of T cell receptor beta chains follows, all from one sample in a study of blood T cell repertoires in COVID-19. Produced via immunoSEQ multiplex PCR; TCRdb's table is partial and in-frame only. The data hold around 420,000 clones, with roughly 88% observed a single time. Sequences were obtained from PBMCs or T cells enriched from blood (not recorded which). Receptors originate from a woman in her 40s with acute COVID-19. The CDR3 runs from the conserved cysteine through the conserved F or W. D genes are given only for firm matches. Clone size appears in some rows only: once, few, many, or a class for an expanded clone.

D gene: NA
J gene: TRBJ1-2
clone size: NA
V gene: TRBV3-1/TRBV3-2
CDR3 DNA: TGTGCCAGCACCTCAGAGTCGTTTAGGGGGAATAATGGCTACACCTTC
CDR3 protein: CASTSESFRGNNGYTF

D gene: NA
J gene: TRBJ1-6
clone size: NA
V gene: TRBV15
CDR3 DNA: TGTGCCACCAGCAGAGTTAATAATTCACCCCTCCACTTT
CDR3 protein: CATSRVNNSPLHF

D gene: TRBD1
J gene: TRBJ2-6
clone size: NA
V gene: TRBV19
CDR3 DNA: TGTGCCAGTAGTATATTTTTGGGGACAGGGATGTTCTCTGGGGCCAACGTCCTGACTTTC
CDR3 protein: CASSIFLGTGMFSGANVLTF

D gene: NA
J gene: TRBJ1-2
clone size: once
V gene: TRBV6-5
CDR3 DNA: TGTGCCAGCAGTTACTCGACAGGTGGTGGCTACACCTTC
CDR3 protein: CASSYSTGGGYTF

D gene: TRBD1
J gene: TRBJ1-6
clone size: NA
V gene: TRBV9
CDR3 DNA: TGTGCCAGCAGCGTAGAAGAGGGGGCCGGGAATTCACCCCTCCACTTT
CDR3 protein: CASSVEEGAGNSPLHF

D gene: NA
J gene: TRBJ2-7
clone size: NA
V gene: TRBV5-1
CDR3 DNA: TGCGCCAGCAGCTTGGGGCATGGGCAGGCCGACGAGCAGTACTTC
CDR3 protein: CASSLGHGQADEQYF

D gene: NA
J gene: TRBJ2-5
clone size: NA
V gene: TRBV5-6
CDR3 DNA: TGTGCCAGCAGCTTGGGGGGGCTGTTTTCAGAGACCCAGTACTTC
CDR3 protein: CASSLGGLFSETQYF

D gene: NA
J gene: TRBJ1-5
clone size: NA
V gene: TRBV7-9
CDR3 DNA: TGTGCCAGCAGCCTCGGGGGGGTCGGACAGCCCCAGCATTTT
CDR3 protein: CASSLGGVGQPQHF

D gene: TRBD1
J gene: TRBJ2-7
clone size: NA
V gene: TRBV4-1
CDR3 DNA: TGCGCCAGCAGCCAATTGGGACAGAGCTACGAGCAGTACTTC
CDR3 protein: CASSQLGQSYEQYF

D gene: NA
J gene: TRBJ2-3
clone size: NA
V gene: TRBV9
CDR3 DNA: TGTGCCAGCAGCCCAACGACAGGTACGCAGTATTTT
CDR3 protein: CASSPTTGTQYF

D gene: TRBD1
J gene: TRBJ1-1
clone size: NA
V gene: TRBV28
CDR3 DNA: TGTGCCAGCAGTTCCCCCGGAGGGGGCGCGGGTGAAGCTTTCTTT
CDR3 protein: CASSSPGGGAGEAFF

D gene: NA
J gene: TRBJ2-7
clone size: NA
V gene: TRBV7-2
CDR3 DNA: TGTGCCAGCAGCTTCGGTGTGAGGGACTACGAGCAGTACTTC
CDR3 protein: CASSFGVRDYEQYF

D gene: NA
J gene: TRBJ1-1
clone size: NA
V gene: TRBV7-2
CDR3 DNA: TGTGCCAGCAGCAGAGATACCGAGGAAGCTTTCTTT
CDR3 protein: CASSRDTEEAFF

D gene: TRBD2
J gene: TRBJ2-2
clone size: NA
V gene: TRBV19
CDR3 DNA: TGTGCCAGTAGTAACCCAAATAGCGGGGGGCGTCCCGGGGAGCTGTTTTTT
CDR3 protein: CASSNPNSGGRPGELFF

D gene: TRBD1
J gene: TRBJ1-6
clone size: NA
V gene: TRBV5-1
CDR3 DNA: TGCGCCAGCAGCCCGGGGACAGCCAAACCCACCCTCCACTTT
CDR3 protein: CASSPGTAKPTLHF

D gene: TRBD2
J gene: TRBJ2-5
clone size: NA
V gene: TRBV27
CDR3 DNA: TGTGCCAGCAGTTTATGGGGAGCGGGGGGGCACGTGAAGACCCAGTACTTC
CDR3 protein: CASSLWGAGGHVKTQYF

D gene: TRBD1
J gene: TRBJ2-2
clone size: NA
V gene: TRBV6-4
CDR3 DNA: TGTGCCAGCAGCGCCGGGACAGGGGGAGACACCGGGGAGCTGTTTTTT
CDR3 protein: CASSAGTGGDTGELFF

D gene: NA
J gene: TRBJ2-7
clone size: NA
V gene: TRBV18
CDR3 DNA: TGTGCCAGCTCACTCGGACAGAGCTACGAGCAGTACTTC
CDR3 protein: CASSLGQSYEQYF

D gene: TRBD2
J gene: TRBJ2-1
clone size: NA
V gene: TRBV6-1
CDR3 DNA: TGTGCCAGCAGTGAAATTACTAGCGGGCTCCACAATGAGCAGTTCTTC
CDR3 protein: CASSEITSGLHNEQFF

D gene: TRBD1
J gene: TRBJ2-1
clone size: NA
V gene: TRBV29-1
CDR3 DNA: TGCAGCGTTCGAGGGACAGTGGATCCCTCCCTTCGCTACAATGAGCAGTTCTTC
CDR3 protein: CSVRGTVDPSLRYNEQFF

D gene: NA
J gene: TRBJ1-1
clone size: NA
V gene: TRBV4-1
CDR3 DNA: TGCGCCAGCAGCCCCCGGCCCCAAGGTCAGGGGAACACTGAAGCTTTCTTT
CDR3 protein: CASSPRPQGQGNTEAFF

D gene: TRBD1
J gene: TRBJ1-1
clone size: NA
V gene: TRBV29-1
CDR3 DNA: TGCAGCGTTATGGGACAGGGCTCTGGGAACACTGAAGCTTTCTTT
CDR3 protein: CSVMGQGSGNTEAFF

D gene: NA
J gene: TRBJ1-5
clone size: NA
V gene: TRBV6-1
CDR3 DNA: TGTGCCAGCAGTGAGGGCAGGGGAATGGGCAATCAGCCCCAGCATTTT
CDR3 protein: CASSEGRGMGNQPQHF

D gene: NA
J gene: TRBJ1-1
clone size: NA
V gene: TRBV30
CDR3 DNA: TGTGCCTGGAGTGTAGCCGGGGGTCGCGAAGCTTTCTTT
CDR3 protein: CAWSVAGGREAFF

D gene: TRBD2
J gene: TRBJ2-3
clone size: NA
V gene: TRBV15
CDR3 DNA: TGTGCCACCAGCAGGGGATCAGCGGGGGGTGCCACAGATACGCAGTATTTT
CDR3 protein: CATSRGSAGGATDTQYF

D gene: NA
J gene: TRBJ1-1
clone size: NA
V gene: TRBV20-1
CDR3 DNA: TGCAGTGCTAGTGCGGGGCGTGGGGGGGTCATGAACACTGAAGCTTTCTTT
CDR3 protein: CSASAGRGGVMNTEAFF

D gene: NA
J gene: TRBJ2-2
clone size: once
V gene: TRBV29-1
CDR3 DNA: TGCAGCGTTGCCAGGGGAGGGACCGGGGAGCTGTTTTTT
CDR3 protein: CSVARGGTGELFF